This TCR beta chain was captured in a study of OX40 agonist ivuxolimab in advanced cancers. Study-level information: It was permissible to have had prior anti-PD-1, anti-PD-L1 or anti-CTLA-4 therapy, and approximately 38% had some.

Sequenced by immunoSEQ multiplex PCR; TCRdb stores in-frame clones only, minus some. The table records roughly 69,000 clones, about 90% of them present only once. Study-level findings and limits: Relative to CD4+ cells, CD8+ T cells on average had more expanded clones. No antigen was identified for the clonally expanded peripheral T cells.

The CDR3 covers 16 residues. Germline loops: CDR1 MNHNY, CDR2 SVGAGI (reference sequence). The V gene end was trimmed by 2 bases and the J gene end by 5 bases; junction bases not matched to a gene: 9. About this clone: Its specificity is unknown.

The TCR sequence derives from an adult with an advanced solid tumor such as melanoma, head and neck, liver or kidney cancer. V gene TRBV6-6 combines with J gene TRBJ1-5; TRBD1 matches at 7 bases. Sequenced material: CD4+ or CD8+ T cells sorted from blood, taken in a trial of the OX40 agonist ivuxolimab. The CDR3 is CASSYLARDSDQPQHF. CDR3 sequence (DNA): TGTGCCAGCAGTTACCTCGCCCGGGACAGTGATCAGCCCCAGCATTTT.